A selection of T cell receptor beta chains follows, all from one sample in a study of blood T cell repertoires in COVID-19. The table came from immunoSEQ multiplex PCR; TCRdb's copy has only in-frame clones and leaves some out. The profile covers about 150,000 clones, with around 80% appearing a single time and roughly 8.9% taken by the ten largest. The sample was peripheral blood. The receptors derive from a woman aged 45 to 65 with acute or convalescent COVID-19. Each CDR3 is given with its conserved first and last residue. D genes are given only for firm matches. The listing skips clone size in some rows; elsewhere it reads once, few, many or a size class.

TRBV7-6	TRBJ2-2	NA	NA	CASTLNARSNTGELFF	TGTGCCAGCACCCTAAACGCGCGGTCGAACACCGGGGAGCTGTTTTTT
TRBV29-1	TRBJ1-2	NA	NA	CSASLQGIGYGYTF	TGCAGCGCGTCACTGCAGGGGATTGGCTATGGCTACACCTTC
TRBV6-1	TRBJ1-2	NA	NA	CASSELWGGGYGYTF	TGTGCCAGCAGTGAACTGTGGGGAGGTGGCTATGGCTACACCTTC
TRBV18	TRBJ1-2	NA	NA	CASDTTRDNYGYTF	TGTGCCAGCGACACCACACGGGATAACTATGGCTACACCTTC
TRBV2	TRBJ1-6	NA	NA	CASSEARRDSPLHF	TGTGCCAGCAGTGAAGCGAGACGGGATTCACCCCTCCACTTT
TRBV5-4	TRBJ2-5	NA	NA	CASRSTLEGGETQYF	TGTGCCAGCCGGAGCACGTTAGAGGGTGGGGAGACCCAGTACTTC
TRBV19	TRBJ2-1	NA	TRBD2	CASRSTSGSYNEQFF	TGTGCCAGTAGGTCGACTAGCGGCTCTTACAATGAGCAGTTCTTC
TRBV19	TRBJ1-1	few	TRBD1	CASNQRGQGALRPFF	TGTGCCAGCAACCAACGGGGACAGGGGGCGCTTAGACCTTTCTTT
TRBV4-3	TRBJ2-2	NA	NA	CASSQEPPRGKGGELFF	TGCGCCAGCAGCCAAGAGCCCCCCCGGGGGAAGGGCGGGGAGCTGTTTTTT
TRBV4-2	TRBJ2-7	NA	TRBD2	CASSQGRGGPYEQYF	TGTGCCAGCAGCCAAGGTCGGGGGGGGCCCTACGAGCAGTACTTC
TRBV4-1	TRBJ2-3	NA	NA	CASSQPSTDTQYF	TGCGCCAGCAGCCAACCCTCCACAGATACGCAGTATTTT
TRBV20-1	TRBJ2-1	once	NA	CSAIPGGEQFF	TGCAGTGCTATACCTGGCGGTGAGCAGTTCTTC
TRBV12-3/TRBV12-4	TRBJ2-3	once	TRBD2	CASSSPSGRQYF	TGTGCCAGCAGTTCTCCGAGCGGGAGACAGTATTTT
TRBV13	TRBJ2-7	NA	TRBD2	CASSGLAGGLYEQYF	TGTGCCAGCAGCGGACTAGCGGGGGGACTCTACGAGCAGTACTTC
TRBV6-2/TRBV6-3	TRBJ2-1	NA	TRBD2	CASSRLAPLYNEQFF	TGTGCCAGCAGTCGACTAGCGCCTCTCTACAATGAGCAGTTCTTC
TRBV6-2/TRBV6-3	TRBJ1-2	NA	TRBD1	CASSPSTGFEYGYTF	TGTGCCAGCAGTCCATCGACAGGGTTTGAATATGGCTACACCTTC
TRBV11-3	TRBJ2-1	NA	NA	CASSSKYNEQFF	TGTGCCAGCAGCTCCAAATACAATGAGCAGTTCTTC
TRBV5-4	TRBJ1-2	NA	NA	CASSSAALGINYGYTF	TGTGCCAGCAGCTCGGCTGCCCTCGGGATTAACTATGGCTACACCTTC
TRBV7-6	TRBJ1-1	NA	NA	CASSLDGGNTEAFF	TGTGCCAGCAGCTTAGATGGCGGGAACACTGAAGCTTTCTTT
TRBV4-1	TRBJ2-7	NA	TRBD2	CASSQDPSRERGFDEQYF	TGCGCCAGCAGCCAAGACCCATCTAGAGAGCGGGGGTTCGACGAGCAGTACTTC
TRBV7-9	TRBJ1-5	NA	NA	CASSFGGGGQPQHF	TGTGCCAGCAGCTTTGGAGGGGGGGGTCAGCCCCAGCATTTT
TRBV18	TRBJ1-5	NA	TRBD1	CASSTPTGSRNQPQHF	TGTGCCAGCTCAACCCCGACAGGGAGCCGCAATCAGCCCCAGCATTTT
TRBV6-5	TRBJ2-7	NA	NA	CASSYSRGFRYEQYF	TGTGCCAGCAGTTACTCGCGGGGTTTTCGCTACGAGCAGTACTTC
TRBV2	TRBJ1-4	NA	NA	CASSGPTGIEEKLFF	TGTGCCAGCAGTGGACCAACAGGGATAGAGGAAAAACTGTTTTTT
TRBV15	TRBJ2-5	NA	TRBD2	CATSRDVAGGHETQYF	TGTGCCACCAGCAGAGATGTCGCGGGGGGGCACGAGACCCAGTACTTC
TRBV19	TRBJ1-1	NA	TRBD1	CASDTGGNTEAFF	TGTGCCAGTGATACAGGGGGGAACACTGAAGCTTTCTTT
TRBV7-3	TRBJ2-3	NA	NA	CASSGGADTQYF	TGTGCCAGCAGTGGAGGGGCAGATACGCAGTATTTT
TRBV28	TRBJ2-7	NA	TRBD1	CASIQTGSGYEQYF	TGTGCCAGCATCCAGACAGGGAGCGGCTACGAGCAGTACTTC
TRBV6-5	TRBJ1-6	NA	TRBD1	CASSTGQYNSPLHF	TGTGCCAGCAGTACGGGACAGTATAATTCACCCCTCCACTTT
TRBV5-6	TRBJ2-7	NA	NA	CASSLERSFSYEQYF	TGTGCCAGCAGCTTGGAACGGTCGTTCTCCTACGAGCAGTACTTC
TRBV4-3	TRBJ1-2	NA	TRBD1	CASSRQTGGPYGYTF	TGCGCCAGCAGCCGTCAGACAGGGGGTCCCTATGGCTACACCTTC
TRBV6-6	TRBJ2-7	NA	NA	CASNRQEGYEQYF	TGTGCCAGCAACCGCCAGGAGGGCTACGAGCAGTACTTC
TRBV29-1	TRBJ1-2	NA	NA	CSGRVPPEGYTF	TGCAGCGGCCGGGTGCCCCCTGAGGGCTACACCTTC
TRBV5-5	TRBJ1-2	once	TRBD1	CASSLGQGLNYGYTF	TGTGCCAGCAGCTTGGGACAGGGGCTTAACTATGGCTACACCTTC
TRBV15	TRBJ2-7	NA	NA	CATSRDRGGYEQYF	TGTGCCACCAGCAGAGATCGGGGTGGGTACGAGCAGTACTTC
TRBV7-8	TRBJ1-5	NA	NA	CASSLEGGAVSNQPQHF	TGTGCCAGCAGCTTGGAGGGGGGGGCCGTTAGCAATCAGCCCCAGCATTTT
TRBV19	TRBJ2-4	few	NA	CASSMAGYDKNIQYF	TGTGCCAGTAGTATGGCAGGGTATGACAAAAACATTCAGTACTTC
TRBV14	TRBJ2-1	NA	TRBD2	CASSRGARDYHGRDDEQFF	TGTGCCAGCAGCCGGGGGGCCCGGGACTACCACGGGAGGGACGATGAGCAGTTCTTC
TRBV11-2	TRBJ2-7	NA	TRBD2	CASSLEASGEYEQYF	TGTGCCAGCAGCTTAGAGGCTAGCGGGGAGTACGAGCAGTACTTC
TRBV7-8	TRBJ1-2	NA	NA	CASSLGGGYYGYTF	TGTGCCAGCAGCTTAGGTGGCGGTTACTATGGCTACACCTTC
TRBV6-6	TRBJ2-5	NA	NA	CASSYSVDSGQETQYF	TGTGCCAGCAGTTACTCGGTCGATAGCGGCCAAGAGACCCAGTACTTC
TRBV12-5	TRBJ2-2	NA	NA	CASEDSNTGELFF	TGTGCTAGTGAGGACTCGAACACCGGGGAGCTGTTTTTT
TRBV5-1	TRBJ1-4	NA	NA	CASARTEGEKLFF	TGCGCCAGCGCCCGGACAGAAGGAGAAAAACTGTTTTTT
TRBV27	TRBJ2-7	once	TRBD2	CASSLYLPGGAETYEQYF	TGTGCCAGCAGTTTATACCTTCCGGGGGGGGCTGAGACCTACGAGCAGTACTTC
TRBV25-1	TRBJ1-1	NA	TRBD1	CASSDPGQGQAFF	TGTGCCAGCAGTGACCCAGGACAGGGGCAAGCTTTCTTT
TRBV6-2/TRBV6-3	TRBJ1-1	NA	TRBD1	CASSERGRITEAFF	TGTGCCAGCAGCGAAAGGGGGCGCATTACTGAAGCTTTCTTT
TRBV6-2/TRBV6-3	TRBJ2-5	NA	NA	CASSWGTTDGETQYF	TGTGCCAGCAGTTGGGGGACAACCGACGGGGAGACCCAGTACTTC
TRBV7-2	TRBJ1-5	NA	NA	CASSLFPSNQPQHF	TGTGCCAGCAGCTTATTTCCGAGCAATCAGCCCCAGCATTTT
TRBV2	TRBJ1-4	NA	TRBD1	CASRTDRGAEKLFF	TGTGCCAGCAGAACCGACAGGGGCGCTGAAAAACTGTTTTTT
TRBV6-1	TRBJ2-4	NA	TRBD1	CASSDHQGAPGDIQYF	TGTGCCAGCAGTGACCACCAGGGGGCGCCGGGGGACATTCAGTACTTC
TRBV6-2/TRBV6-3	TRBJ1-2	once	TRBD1	CASSHLRDRAFYGYTF	TGTGCCAGCAGTCACCTCCGGGACAGGGCCTTCTATGGCTACACCTTC
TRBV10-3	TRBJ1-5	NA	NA	CAISETQGFSNQPQHF	TGTGCCATCAGTGAGACCCAGGGATTTAGCAATCAGCCCCAGCATTTT
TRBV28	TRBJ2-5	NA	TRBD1	CASSLNWVGTGGVQETQYF	TGTGCCAGCAGTTTAAATTGGGTGGGGACAGGGGGCGTCCAAGAGACCCAGTACTTC
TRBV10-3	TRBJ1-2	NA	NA	CAITEQGSDYGYTF	TGTGCCATCACCGAACAGGGTAGTGACTATGGCTACACCTTC